These 25 T cell receptor beta chains were sequenced from one sample in a study of memory CD4+ T cells and cytomegalovirus serostatus. Assay: immunoSEQ multiplex PCR; the TCRdb copy retains only in-frame clones and omits some. The sample lists about 58,000 clones, roughly 84% seen once, with roughly 0.5% in the top ten. Single viable CD3+CD4+CD8-CD45RO+ cells were sorted as the memory CD4+ T cells. Sequencing used memory CD4+ T cells from blood. These receptors all stem from an adult in good health and CMV-seronegative. Some clones in this sample may be carry-over from other donors' samples.

CDR3 DNA sequence: TGTGCCAGGCGGGAGTCCGACTCCTACGAGCAGTACTTC. This sequence encodes CARRESDSYEQYF. The chain recombines TRBV6-5 with TRBJ2-7; TRBD2 matches at 7 bases. After removal of 9 bases from V and 0 bases from J, the junction contained 5 bases not matched to a gene. CDR1 is MNHEY, CDR2 SVGAGI, per germline. The CDR3 covers 13 residues.

Here the CDR3 DNA reads TGTGCCAGCAGCTTACAGGGGTGGGAGCAGTACTTC. It codes for CASSLQGWEQYF. The chain uses TRBV7-2 and TRBJ2-7, with D possibly matching TRBD1 (6 bases). Per the germline V gene, CDR1 is SGHTA and CDR2 is FQGNSA. The CDR3 sequence is 12 residues long. V was clipped by 2 bases and J by 7 bases, with 9 bases between them.

The genes are TRBV30 and TRBJ2-7; TRBD1 matches at 9 bases. The V and J ends lost 2 bases and 5 bases, in that order; junction bases with no gene match: 10. The CDR3 is 15 amino acids. The germline gives CDR1 GTSNPN, CDR2 SVGIG (reference sequence). This chain's CDR3 is CAWSPGQGRVDEQYF. The CDR3 nucleotides read TGTGCCTGGAGTCCTGGACAGGGGAGGGTGGACGAGCAGTACTTC.

The V and J genes are TRBV7-8 and TRBJ2-2; D remains unclear. The CDR3 consists of 12 residues. V gave up 2 bases and J gave up 8 bases, with 6 bases separating them. The germline gives CDR1 SGHVS, CDR2 FQNEAQ. The CDR3 loop reads CASSLTVGELFF. As DNA, the CDR3 is TGTGCCAGCAGCTTAACGGTGGGGGAGCTGTTTTTT. Together with reference TRBV7-8 and TRBJ2-2, the CDR3 gives the full variable domain: GAGVSQSPRYKVAKRGQDVALRCDPISGHVSLFWYQQALGQGPEFLTYFQNEAQLDKSGLPSDRFFAERPEGSVSTLKIQRTQQEDSAVYLCASSLTVGELFFGEGSRLTVL.

This clone has more than one count but fewer than ten. The chain couples TRBV2 to TRBJ2-3, with no clear D. Trimming pared 7 bases from V and 1 base from J, leaving 9 bases between. CDR3 length: 13 amino acids. From germline, CDR1 is SNHLY and CDR2 FYNNEI. The CDR3 region is CASKWPGTDTQYF. CDR3 nucleotide sequence: TGTGCCAGCAAGTGGCCCGGCACAGATACGCAGTATTTT.

The chain couples TRBV29-1 to TRBJ2-3; no reliable D call. CDR1 and CDR2 from the germline V gene are SQVTM and ANQGSEA. The CDR3 totals 11 residues. The V gene lost 6 bases and the J gene lost 2 bases, with 6 bases spanning the gap. The CDR3 region has the DNA TGCAGCGTCCCGATCACAGATACGCAGTATTTT. Translation: CSVPITDTQYF.

The DNA for the CDR3 is TGTGCCAGCAGCCAAGATCAGGTGGGGCTGGATGATGGCTACACCTTC. It yields the protein CASSQDQVGLDDGYTF. The chain is built from TRBV4-2 and TRBJ1-2; tentative D call: TRBD1 (5 bases). V was pared by 0 bases and J by 6 bases, with 17 bases between. The CDR3 runs to 16 residues. The V gene's germline CDR1 is LGHNA and CDR2 YNFKEQ.

A single count supports this clone. The chain joins TRBV4-1 to TRBJ2-5; unclear D gene. The CDR3 has 14 residues. V gave up 0 bases and J gave up 5 bases, with 10 bases separating them. The germline V gene encodes CDR1 MGHRA and CDR2 YSYEKL. The CDR3 sequence: CASSQERTAETQYF. The CDR3 bases are TGCGCCAGCAGCCAAGAAAGAACAGCGGAGACCCAGTACTTC.

The V gene is TRBV7-3, the J gene TRBJ2-2; TRBD2 agrees at 11 bases. This CDR3 contains 19 residues. Germline CDR1 SGHTA, CDR2 FQGTGA. Trimming at V came to 1 base and at J to 6 bases, leaving 13 bases not matched to a gene. The CDR3 sequence is CASSLIPPGSGRAPGELFF. The CDR3 nucleotides read TGTGCCAGCAGCTTAATACCCCCCGGTAGCGGGAGGGCCCCCGGGGAGCTGTTTTTT.

V usage is TRBV7-9 and J usage is TRBJ1-4; the D is unclear. The germline V gene has CDR1 SEHNR and CDR2 FQNEAQ (reference sequence). Trimming stripped 1 base from V and 3 bases from J, with 9 bases between. This CDR3 has 15 residues. The CDR3 region is CASSLEAGSNEKLFF. The CDR3 DNA reads TGTGCCAGCAGCTTAGAAGCAGGTTCTAATGAAAAACTGTTTTTT.

The rearrangement uses TRBV6-4 and TRBJ2-2; 14 positions match TRBD2. The CDR3 spans 15 residues. J lost 5 bases, V lost 6 bases, and 2 bases had no gene match. Germline CDR1 and CDR2: MRHNA and SNTAGT. The CDR3 loop is CASRGLAGVTGELFF. The CDR3 DNA reads as TGTGCCAGCAGGGGACTAGCGGGAGTAACCGGGGAGCTGTTTTTT.

This chain connects TRBV5-1 to TRBJ1-2; D is unresolved. Germline V gene sequence: CDR1 SGHRS, CDR2 YFSETQ. CDR3 length: 13 amino acids. V lost 0 bases, J lost 2 bases, and 5 bases lay in between. The CDR3 region is CASSLGGNYGYTF. Written as DNA, the CDR3 is TGCGCCAGCAGCTTGGGAGGGAACTATGGCTACACCTTC.

This clone is medium-sized. The chain uses TRBV28 and TRBJ1-1, with 7 bases aligning to TRBD1. The CDR3 covers 14 residues. Trimming removed 1 base from V and 4 bases from J; junction bases left unmatched: 3. In germline, CDR1 is MDHEN, CDR2 SYDVKM. This chain's CDR3 is CASSLLQGVTEAFF. CDR3 coding DNA: TGTGCCAGCAGTTTATTGCAGGGGGTCACTGAAGCTTTCTTT. Variable domain in full (rest from reference TRBV28 and TRBJ1-1): DVKVTQSSRYLVKRTGEKVFLECVQDMDHENMFWYRQDPGLGLRLIYFSYDVKMKEKGDIPEGYSVSREKKERFSLILESASTNQTSMYLCASSLLQGVTEAFFGQGTRLTVV.

The chain combines TRBV4-2 with TRBJ2-2, with 7 bases fitting TRBD2. The CDR3 runs 14 residues. V was pared by 0 bases and J by 13 bases, with 8 bases of the junction left unmatched. CDR1 is LGHNA, CDR2 YNFKEQ, per germline. The DNA for the CDR3 is TGTGCCAGCAGCCAAGATGGGGGGGTCGAGGTGCTGTTTTTT. It encodes CASSQDGGVEVLFF.

Written as DNA, the CDR3 is TGTGCCAGCAGCGTACAGACAGGCGGGGAGACCCAGTACTTC. Protein sequence: CASSVQTGGETQYF. V usage is TRBV7-9 and J usage is TRBJ2-5; tentative D call: TRBD1 (6 bases). V lost 5 bases to trimming and J lost 5 bases, with 15 bases between them. The CDR3 contains 14 residues. Looked up from germline, CDR1 is SEHNR and CDR2 is FQNEAQ (reference sequence).

The genes are TRBV5-6 and TRBJ1-6; D is undetermined. V lost 1 base and J lost 3, with 8 bases in between. Germline-derived CDR1 and CDR2 are SGHDT and YYEEEE. This CDR3 is built from 15 residues. The CDR3 sequence: CASSLRQNYNSPLHF. As DNA, the CDR3 is TGTGCCAGCAGCTTGCGACAAAACTATAATTCACCCCTCCACTTT.

The rearrangement uses TRBV4-3 and TRBJ1-2; D remains ambiguous. The CDR3 is 15 amino acids. The germline V gene encodes CDR1 LGHNA and CDR2 YSLEER. The V gene lost 1 base and the J gene lost 4 bases, with 13 bases spanning the gap. CDR3 DNA: TGCGCCAGCAGCCAAGCGGGAATAGCTTTCTATGGCTACACCTTC. Its translation is CASSQAGIAFYGYTF.

This clone was counted a single time. CDR3 nucleotide sequence: TGCGCCAGCAGCCCGGGAGGTAGCGGGACCTCCTACAATGAGCAGTTCTTC. This gives the protein CASSPGGSGTSYNEQFF. V and J are TRBV5-1 and TRBJ2-1, with 8 nucleotides matching TRBD2. The CDR3 runs 17 residues. Trimming removed 4 bases from V and 0 bases from J; junction bases left unmatched: 9. The germline CDR1 and CDR2 sequences are SGHRS and YFSETQ.

The chain recombines TRBV7-2 with TRBJ2-2, with 7 positions matching TRBD1. The V gene's germline CDR1 is SGHTA and CDR2 FQGNSA. CDR3 length: 15 amino acids. V lost 5 bases, J lost 4 bases, and 7 bases stayed unmatched. CDR3 in amino acids: CASSPTGATTGELFF. The CDR3 region has the DNA TGTGCCAGCAGCCCTACAGGGGCGACCACCGGGGAGCTGTTTTTT.

CDR3 region: CASSLGIGSQAYEQYF. CDR3 sequence (DNA): TGCGCCAGCAGCTTGGGTATTGGCAGCCAAGCCTACGAGCAGTACTTC. The chain has TRBV5-1 and TRBJ2-7, with D uncertain. CDR1 is SGHRS and CDR2 is YFSETQ in the germline V gene. The length of the CDR3 is 16 residues. Deletions cut 0 bases from V and 2 bases from J, with 15 bases between.

Concerning this clone: One end of the junction does not line up with germline, which may come from a read error. V usage is TRBV6-1 and J usage is TRBJ2-3, with 12 bases that match TRBD2. Germline V CDR1 and CDR2: MNHNS, SASEGT. CDR3 length: 13 amino acids. CDR3 in amino acids: CASSEAATSGRHF. The CDR3, as DNA: TGTGCCAGCAGTGAAGCGGCCACTAGCGGGAGGCATTTT.

This clone has more than one count but fewer than ten. The J gene is TRBJ2-2, the V gene TRBV19; D is possibly TRBD1 or TRBD2 (5 bases each). CDR1 LNHDA and CDR2 SQIVND come from the germline V gene (reference sequence). The V end was cut by 4 bases, the J end by 0 bases, with 9 bases between. The CDR3 has 15 amino acids. The CDR3 loop is CASSRGKANTGELFF. CDR3 nucleotides: TGTGCCAGTAGTAGGGGGAAAGCGAACACCGGGGAGCTGTTTTTT.

V usage is TRBV11-2 and J usage is TRBJ2-1; TRBD2 is a possible D gene (5 bases). Germline assignment: CDR1 SGHAT and CDR2 FQNNGV. CDR3 length: 13 amino acids. V was trimmed by 5 bases and J by 3 bases, leaving 8 bases between them. The CDR3 is CASSPGNYNEQFF. In DNA form, the CDR3 reads TGTGCCAGCAGCCCCGGGAACTACAATGAGCAGTTCTTC. The full variable domain, its missing parts supplied by reference TRBV11-2 and TRBJ2-1, is EAGVAQSPRYKIIEKRQSVAFWCNPISGHATLYWYQQILGQGPKLLIQFQNNGVVDDSQLPKDRFSAERLKGVDSTLKIQPAKLEDSAVYLCASSPGNYNEQFFGPGTRLTVL.

This clone showed up just once. CDR3 sequence reads: CASSVGPLLTEAFF. The DNA of the CDR3 is TGTGCCAGCAGCGTAGGCCCCTTACTCACTGAAGCTTTCTTT. This chain uses TRBV9 with TRBJ1-1, with D unclear. The CDR3 consists of 14 residues. V dropped 0 bases and J dropped 4 bases, with 10 bases sitting between them. The germline V gene has CDR1 SGDLS and CDR2 YYNGEE.

The genes are TRBV7-2 and TRBJ2-3, with 12 bases fitting TRBD2. Germline trimming cut 5 bases from V and 6 bases from J; bases unmatched to any gene: 9. CDR3 length: 16 amino acids. Germline CDR1 SGHTA, CDR2 FQGNSA. CDR3 protein: CASSVSSGRAGDTQYF. The CDR3 DNA sequence: TGTGCCAGCAGCGTCTCTAGCGGGAGGGCCGGGGATACGCAGTATTTT.